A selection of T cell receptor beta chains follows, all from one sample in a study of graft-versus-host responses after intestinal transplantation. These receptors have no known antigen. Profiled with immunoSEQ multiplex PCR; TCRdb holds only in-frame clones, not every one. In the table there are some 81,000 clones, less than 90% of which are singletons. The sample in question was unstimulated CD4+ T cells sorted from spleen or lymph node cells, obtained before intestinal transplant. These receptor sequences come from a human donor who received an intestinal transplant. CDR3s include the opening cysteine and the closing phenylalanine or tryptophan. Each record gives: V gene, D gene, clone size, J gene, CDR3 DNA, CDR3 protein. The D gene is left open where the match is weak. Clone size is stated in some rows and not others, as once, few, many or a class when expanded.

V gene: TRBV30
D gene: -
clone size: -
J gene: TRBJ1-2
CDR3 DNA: TGTGCCTGGAGTTTTCGCGGGGATGGCTACACCTTC
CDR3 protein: CAWSFRGDGYTF

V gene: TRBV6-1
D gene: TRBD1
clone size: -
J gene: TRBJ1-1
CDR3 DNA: TGTGCCAGCACTGGACAGGGGAACACTGAAGCTTTCTTT
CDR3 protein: CASTGQGNTEAFF

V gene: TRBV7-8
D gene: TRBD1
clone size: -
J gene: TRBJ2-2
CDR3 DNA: TGTGCCAGCAGCTTAGACTCCTGGACAGGGGTGAACACCGGGGAGCTGTTTTTT
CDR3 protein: CASSLDSWTGVNTGELFF

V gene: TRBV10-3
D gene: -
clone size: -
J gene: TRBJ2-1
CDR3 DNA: TGTGCCACTTCTCTAGGGGCCAATGAGCAGTTCTTC
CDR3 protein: CATSLGANEQFF

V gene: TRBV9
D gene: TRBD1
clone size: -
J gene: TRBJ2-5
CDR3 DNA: TGTGCCAGCAGCGCCTACGGACAGGGTTGGGAGACCCAGTACTTC
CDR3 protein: CASSAYGQGWETQYF

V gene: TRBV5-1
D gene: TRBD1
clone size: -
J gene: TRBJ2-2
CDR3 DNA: TGCGCCAGCAGGGACAGGGGGAATACCGGGGAGCTGTTTTTT
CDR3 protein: CASRDRGNTGELFF

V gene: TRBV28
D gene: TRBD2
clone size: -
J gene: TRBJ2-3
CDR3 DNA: TGTGCCAGCAAGCGGGGGGGCTACACAGATACGCAGTATTTT
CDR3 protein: CASKRGGYTDTQYF

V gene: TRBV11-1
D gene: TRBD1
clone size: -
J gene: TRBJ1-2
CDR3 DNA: TGTGCCAGCAGCCCCGAGACAGGGGTCTATGGCTACACCTTC
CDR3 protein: CASSPETGVYGYTF

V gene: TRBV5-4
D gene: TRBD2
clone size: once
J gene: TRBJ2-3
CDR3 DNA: TGTGCCAGCAGCCAGGGGAGCGGGAGGAGCACAGATACGCAGTATTTT
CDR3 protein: CASSQGSGRSTDTQYF

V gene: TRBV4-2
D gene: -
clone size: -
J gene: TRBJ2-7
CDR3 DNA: TGTGCCAGCAGATACGTGGCAGGTGAATCCTACGAGCAGTACTTC
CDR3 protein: CASRYVAGESYEQYF

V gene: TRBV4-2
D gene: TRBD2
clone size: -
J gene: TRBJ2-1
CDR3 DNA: TGTGCCAGCAGCCAACTCCCGGGACTAGCTTTCCACAATGAGCAGTTCTTC
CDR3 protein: CASSQLPGLAFHNEQFF

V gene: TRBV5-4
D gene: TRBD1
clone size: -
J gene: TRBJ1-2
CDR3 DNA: TGTGCCAGCAGCTTGGAAGGGGGCGGCTATGGCTACACCTTC
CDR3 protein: CASSLEGGGYGYTF

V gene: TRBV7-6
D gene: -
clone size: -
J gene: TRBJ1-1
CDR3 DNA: TGTGCCAGCAGCTCCCAGGGGTTTGGGAACACTGAAGCTTTCTTT
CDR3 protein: CASSSQGFGNTEAFF

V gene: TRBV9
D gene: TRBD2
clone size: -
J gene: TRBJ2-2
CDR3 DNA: TGTGCCAGCAGCGTTGAGGCACTAGCGAGGGGCAACACCGGGGAGCTGTTTTTT
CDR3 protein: CASSVEALARGNTGELFF

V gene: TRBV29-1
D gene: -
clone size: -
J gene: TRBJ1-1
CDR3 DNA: TGCAGCGTTGAGTCAGTGAACACTGAAGCTTTCTTT
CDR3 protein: CSVESVNTEAFF

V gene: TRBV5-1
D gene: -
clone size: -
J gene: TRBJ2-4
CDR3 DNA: TGCGCCAGCAGCTTGACCGGGTCGGAAAACATTCAGTACTTC
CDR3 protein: CASSLTGSENIQYF

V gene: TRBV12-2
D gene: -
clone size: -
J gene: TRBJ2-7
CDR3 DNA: TGTGCAAGTCGCCCCTTACCGGGGATGCGAGGCCACGAGCAGTACTTC
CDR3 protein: CASRPLPGMRGHEQYF

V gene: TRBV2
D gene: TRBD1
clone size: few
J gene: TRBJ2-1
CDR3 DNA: TGTGCCAGCAGTGAAGTTTCCGGGACAGGGAACCCCAATGAGCAGTTCTTC
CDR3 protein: CASSEVSGTGNPNEQFF

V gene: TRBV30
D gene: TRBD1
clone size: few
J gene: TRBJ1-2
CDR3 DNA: TGTGCCTCACCCGGGACAGGGGGATATGGCTACACCTTC
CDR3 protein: CASPGTGGYGYTF

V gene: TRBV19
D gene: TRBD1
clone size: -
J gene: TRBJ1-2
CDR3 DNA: TGTGCCAGTAGTCTAGACGGACAGGGGGCTGGCTACACCTTC
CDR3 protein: CASSLDGQGAGYTF

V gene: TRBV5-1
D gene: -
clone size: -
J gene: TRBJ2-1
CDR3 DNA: TGCGCCAGCAGTTACTCACAGGATGGCGGTGAGCAGTTCTTC
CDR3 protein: CASSYSQDGGEQFF

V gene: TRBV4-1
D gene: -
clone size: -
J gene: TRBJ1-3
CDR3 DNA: TGCGCCAGCAGCCACCCGTTATCTGGAAACACCATATATTTT
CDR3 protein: CASSHPLSGNTIYF

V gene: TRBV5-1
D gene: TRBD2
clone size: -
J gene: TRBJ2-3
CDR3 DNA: TGCGCCAGCAGCGGGACTAGCGGGTCTAGCACAGATACGCAGTATTTT
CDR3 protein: CASSGTSGSSTDTQYF

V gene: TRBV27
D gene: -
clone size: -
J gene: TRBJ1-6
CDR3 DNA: TGTGCCAGCAGTTTTAGTAGCGGGACCTATAATTCACCCCTCCACTTT
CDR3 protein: CASSFSSGTYNSPLHF

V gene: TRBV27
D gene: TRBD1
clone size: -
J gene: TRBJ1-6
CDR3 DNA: TGTGCCAGCAGTTTGGGACAGTGGCCCTACCCTGATAATTCACCCCTCCACTTT
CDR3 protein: CASSLGQWPYPDNSPLHF

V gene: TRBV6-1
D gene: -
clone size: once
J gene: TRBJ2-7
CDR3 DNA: TGTGCCAGCAGGGGGCCCTACTACGAGCAGTACTTC
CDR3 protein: CASRGPYYEQYF

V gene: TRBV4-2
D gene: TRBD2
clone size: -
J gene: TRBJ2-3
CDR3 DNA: TGTGCCAGCAGCCAAGCCCAGCTAGCGGGGGGGCGTGGGACAGATACGCAGTATTTT
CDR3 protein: CASSQAQLAGGRGTDTQYF

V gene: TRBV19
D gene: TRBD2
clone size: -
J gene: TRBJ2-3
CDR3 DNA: TGTGCCAGTAGTATGGGGGCTAGCGGGGGGGTCAGCACAGATACGCAGTATTTT
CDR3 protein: CASSMGASGGVSTDTQYF

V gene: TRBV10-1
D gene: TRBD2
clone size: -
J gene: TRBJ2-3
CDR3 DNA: TGCGCCAGCGGACCGGGACTAGATTTTGCAGATACGCAGTATTTT
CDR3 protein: CASGPGLDFADTQYF

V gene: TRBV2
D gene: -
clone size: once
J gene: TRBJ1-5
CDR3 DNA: TGTGCCAGCAGTGTAACAGTATATAGCAATCAGCCCCAGCATTTT
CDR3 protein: CASSVTVYSNQPQHF

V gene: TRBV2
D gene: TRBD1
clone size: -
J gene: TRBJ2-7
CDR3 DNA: TGTGCCAGCAGTGCGTGGAGGGCAGGACAGGGATCCTACGAGCAGTACTTC
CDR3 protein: CASSAWRAGQGSYEQYF

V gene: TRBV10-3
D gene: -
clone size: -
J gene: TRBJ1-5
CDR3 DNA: TGTGCCATCAGTGAGTCGATCGGGGGGGAACAGCCCCAGCATTTT
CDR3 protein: CAISESIGGEQPQHF

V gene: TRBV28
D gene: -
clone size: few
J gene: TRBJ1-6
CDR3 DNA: TGTGCCAGCACCCAGGAGGACCGACCCCTCCACTTT
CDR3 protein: CASTQEDRPLHF

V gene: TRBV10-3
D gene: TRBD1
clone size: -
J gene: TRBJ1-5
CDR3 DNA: TGTGCCATCAGTGAGTCCAGGGGGCTGACGGAAAATCAGCCCCAGCATTTT
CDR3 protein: CAISESRGLTENQPQHF

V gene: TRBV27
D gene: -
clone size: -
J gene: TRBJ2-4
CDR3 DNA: TGTGCCAGCAGTTTAAGGGGGACCCGCATTCAGTACTTC
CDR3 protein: CASSLRGTRIQYF